The clone carrying this TCR beta chain was observed a handful of times. The CDR3 loop spans 15 amino acids. Germline V gene sequence: CDR1 MNHEY, CDR2 SVGAGI. V trimming: 10 bases; J trimming: 6 bases; junction bases outside the gene matches: 11. The data derive from a study of blood T cell repertoires in COVID-19. For the study at large: PBMCs, B-cell-depleted T cells, or T cells were the source of the cDNA or gDNA that made up the material.

Original processing notes: Estimates of nucleated cell counts were drawn from the amplification of reference gene primers. Some clones are missing from TCRdb's copy, which holds only in-frame ones; the method was immunoSEQ multiplex PCR. V and J calls and clone size are given by that table; D and trimming were obtained from the DNA. The sample lists more than 200,000 clones; 75% to 90% were seen once. Patients from Seattle were sampled longitudinally, starting during active infection. The clonotype comes from a man aged 25-45 years with COVID-19, enrolled during active disease. Sequenced material: peripheral blood. The V call is TRBV6-5, the J call TRBJ2-2, with TRBD1 identical over 10 bases. The CDR3 spells CATKVDRGVAGELFF. CDR3 nucleotide sequence: TGTGCCACAAAGGTGGACAGGGGGGTTGCCGGGGAGCTGTTTTTT.